Sequencing of this T cell receptor beta chain was carried out in a study of blood T cell repertoires in COVID-19. Study at large: Samples taken during acute and convalescent COVID-19 were collected in the United States, Italy and Spain. T cells, B-cell-depleted T cells, or PBMCs provided the cDNA or gDNA that served as material.

Germline V gene lookup returns CDR1 SGDLS and CDR2 YYNGEE. V shed 4 bases and J shed 0 bases, with 14 bases lying between them. The CDR3 is 15 amino acids. Original data processing: The assay estimated nucleated cells by amplifying reference gene primers. Only in-frame clones appear in the TCRdb table, and some are missing; sequencing was by immunoSEQ multiplex PCR. The V and J calls and clone size are taken from that table; D and trimming were inferred from the DNA. The data show under 200,000 clones, around 90% seen once. V is TRBV9 and J is TRBJ2-7; D might be TRBD2 (5 bases). The sample was peripheral blood. This clonotype was sampled from a man between 35 and 55 years old with active or convalescent COVID-19. This chain's CDR3 is CASSTTSGSSYEQYF. CDR3 bases: TGTGCCAGCAGCACTACTTCGGGGAGCTCCTACGAGCAGTACTTC.